This T cell receptor beta chain derives from a study of Ad26.COV2.S vaccination and SARS-CoV-2 variants. On the study more broadly: In the study, Ad26.COV2.S was injected intramuscularly once, or twice 56 days apart.

Treatment of the sample: 19 received Ad26.COV2.S at low or high dose, single or two shots; 5 received placebo; per-sample allocation not given. Following the first vaccine or placebo injection, samples were taken on day 63. With regard to this clone: Its matching antigen is unknown.

CDR1 is MNHEY and CDR2 is SMNVEV in the germline V gene (reference sequence). J gave up 4 bases and V 6 bases, and 8 bases lay outside the gene matches. The CDR3 runs to 15 residues. Here immunoSEQ multiplex PCR was the method, and the copy in TCRdb shows in-frame clones only, minus some. The table has some 480,000 clones, roughly 87% seen once; the top ten hold roughly 13%. Notes on the study in general: Substantial response breadth was reportedly seen for spike-specific CD8+ and CD4+ T cells after vaccination. The TCR breadth and depth analyses may have understated or missed part of the total T cell responses.

The specimen comprised peripheral blood, sampled in a trial of Ad26.COV2.S vaccine versus placebo. The TCR comes from a person aged 18-60 years who received the Ad26.COV2.S COVID-19 vaccine or a placebo. The chain is built from TRBV27 and TRBJ2-1, with 8 bases fitting TRBD2. The CDR3 here is CASSHRLARYNEQFF. CDR3 bases: TGTGCCAGCAGCCACAGACTAGCGCGTTACAATGAGCAGTTCTTC.